A single sample gave rise to the 10 T cell receptor beta chains below, sequenced in a study of OX40 agonist ivuxolimab in advanced cancers. The assay was immunoSEQ multiplex PCR, and TCRdb's table has in-frame clones only and misses some. This table has 50,000 to 60,000 clones, approximately 80% appearing once. The sample was CD4+ or CD8+ T cells sorted from blood, taken in a trial of the OX40 agonist ivuxolimab. The origin of the receptors is an adult with an advanced solid tumor such as melanoma, head and neck, liver or kidney cancer.

V gene TRBV11-2 combines with J gene TRBJ2-3; TRBD2 is a possible D gene (5 bases). V lost 5 bases to trimming and J lost 6 bases, with 18 bases between them. CDR1 is SGHAT, CDR2 FQNNGV, per germline. CDR3 length: 15 residues. The DNA for the CDR3 is TGTGCCAGCAGCCCTAAAGGGCTAGCCGGGGATACGCAGTATTTT. As protein: CASSPKGLAGDTQYF.

The chain carries TRBV11-2 and TRBJ1-2, with no clear D. The CDR3 length is 16 residues. V lost 5 bases to trimming and J lost 4 bases, with 20 bases between them. In germline, CDR1 is SGHAT, CDR2 FQNNGV. The CDR3 region is CASSPAGDWGFYGYTF. The CDR3 nucleotides read TGTGCCAGCAGCCCCGCCGGCGACTGGGGATTCTATGGCTACACCTTC.

The chain employs TRBV5-1 and TRBJ1-1; 7 positions match TRBD1. There are 15 residues in the CDR3. From germline, CDR1 is SGHRS and CDR2 YFSETQ. V lost 4 bases and J lost 1; bases outside the gene matches: 7. This chain's CDR3 is CASSGGTAENTEAFF. The CDR3 DNA reads TGCGCCAGCAGCGGAGGGACAGCTGAGAACACTGAAGCTTTCTTT.

The chain joins TRBV10-1 to TRBJ2-5; weak D call: TRBD2 (5 bases). V was shortened by 3 bases and J by 3 bases, with 11 bases between the two germline ends. CDR3 length: 14 residues. CDR1 is WNHNN and CDR2 is SYGVQD in the germline V gene (reference sequence). The CDR3 DNA reads as TGCGCCAGCAGTGAAGTCGGGAATGAAGAGACCCAGTACTTC. Amino acids: CASSEVGNEETQYF.

As for this clone: The sample has other DNA sequences that encode this CDR3 too. The chain joins TRBV11-2 to TRBJ1-1; D call uncertain. The ends were cut back, 3 bases at V and 1 base at J, with 6 bases in the middle. This CDR3 is built from 13 residues. CDR1 is SGHAT and CDR2 is FQNNGV in the germline V gene. The CDR3 coding sequence is TGTGCCAGCAGCTTCAGTGAGAACACTGAAGCTTTCTTT. The encoded protein is CASSFSENTEAFF.

The chain couples TRBV4-1 to TRBJ2-5; 16 positions match TRBD2. There are 17 residues in the CDR3. Trimming removed 4 bases from V and 5 bases from J; junction bases left unmatched: 7. CDR1 and CDR2 from the germline V gene are MGHRA and YSYEKL. The CDR3 DNA reads TGCGCCAGCAGCCCTGGGACTAGCGGGAGGGCCGTGGAGACCCAGTACTTC. It codes for CASSPGTSGRAVETQYF.

The chain links TRBV7-9 to TRBJ2-5, with 7 nucleotides matching TRBD2. The CDR3 extends over 14 amino acids. The junction had 6 bases not matched to a gene; V was cut back by 8 bases and J by 0 bases. The germline V gene encodes CDR1 SEHNR and CDR2 FQNEAQ (reference sequence). CDR3 loop: CASAASGYQETQYF. Here the CDR3 DNA reads TGTGCCAGCGCGGCTAGCGGATACCAAGAGACCCAGTACTTC.

The V gene is TRBV5-8, the J gene TRBJ1-5; no definite D call. The germline V and J ends were trimmed by 4 bases and 0 bases, with 11 bases remaining between them. Germline assignment: CDR1 SGHTS and CDR2 YDEGEE. CDR3 size: 15 residues. The CDR3 bases are TGTGCCAGCAGCCGACCGAGACATAGCAATCAGCCCCAGCATTTT. Its translation is CASSRPRHSNQPQHF.

J is TRBJ2-7 and V is TRBV11-2; 7 nucleotides line up with TRBD2. CDR1 is SGHAT, CDR2 FQNNGV, per germline. J was trimmed by 4 bases and V by 5 bases; bases with no gene match: 14. The CDR3 spans 16 residues. CDR3 amino acids: CASSPEGGQRFYEQYF. The CDR3 bases are TGTGCCAGCAGCCCAGAGGGAGGGCAAAGATTTTACGAGCAGTACTTC.

The rearrangement joins TRBV14 to TRBJ2-7; D gene uncertain. CDR1 is SGHDN and CDR2 is FVKESK in the germline V gene. The CDR3 spans 14 residues. V shed 0 bases and J shed 1 base, with 7 bases lying between them. The CDR3 DNA sequence: TGTGCCAGCAGCCAAGATTCTAGATCCTACGAGCAGTACTTC. Translation: CASSQDSRSYEQYF.